The 21 T cell receptor beta chains in this list originate from one sample, sequenced in a study of early T cells in non-severe SARS-CoV-2 infection. TCRdb itself ran the 5' RACE reads through MiXCR, one entry per CDR3 protein. The sample contains 50,000 to 85,000 distinct CDR3 sequences, roughly 9% of which appear only once. The specimen was whole blood. Source of these receptors: an adult who was a healthcare worker with PCR-confirmed SARS-CoV-2 infection or an uninfected control (not recorded which).

In its sample, this clonotype was seen many times. The chain employs TRBV12-3 or TRBV12-4 and TRBJ1-3; D is unresolved. Trimming shortened V by 3 bases and J by 6 bases, and 9 bases separated the two germline ends. This CDR3 comprises 13 residues. The CDR3: CASSFNSLNTIYF. The CDR3 DNA reads TGTGCCAGCAGTTTTAACTCTCTAAACACCATATATTTT.

This clonotype was observed a few times. V is TRBV14 and J is TRBJ1-1; perhaps TRBD1 as D (6 bases). Trimming pared 0 bases from V and 5 bases from J, leaving 25 bases between. The germline gives CDR1 SGHDN, CDR2 FVKESK. The CDR3 loop spans 19 amino acids. The CDR3 nucleotides read TGTGCCAGCAGCCAAGATCCAATAACGTACAGGGACGTGGGTACTGAAGCTTTCTTT. Amino acid sequence: CASSQDPITYRDVGTEAFF.

The chain joins TRBV6-5 to TRBJ2-7; 7 bases map to TRBD1. The CDR3 runs to 15 residues. The V segment lost 2 bases and the J segment 0 bases; nucleotides outside the gene matches: 4. Germline CDR1 and CDR2: MNHEY and SVGAGI. The CDR3: CASSYRAGGSYEQYF. Written as DNA, the CDR3 is TGTGCCAGCAGTTACCGGGCAGGGGGCTCCTACGAGCAGTACTTC.

This chain uses TRBV7-2 with TRBJ2-3, with 10 nucleotides matching TRBD2. This CDR3 has 16 amino acids. Germline V gene data show CDR1 as SGHTA and CDR2 as FQGNSA. V shed 2 bases, J shed 4 bases, and the junction held 6 bases outside the gene matches. The CDR3 DNA follows: TGTGCCAGCAGCTTATCGCTAGCGGGAGCGTCAGATACGCAGTATTTT. It yields the protein CASSLSLAGASDTQYF.

The chain carries TRBV7-9 and TRBJ2-5; possibly TRBD2 for D (6 bases). Germline CDR1 is SEHNR and CDR2 is FQNEAQ (reference sequence). CDR3 length: 13 residues. The V end was cut by 5 bases, the J end by 3 bases, with 10 bases between. The CDR3 nucleotides read TGTGCCAGCAGCCGGACTATCGAAGAGACCCAGTACTTC. Residues: CASSRTIEETQYF.

This clonotype was counted at least ten times. The CDR3: CASSEGVSGANVLTF. As DNA, the CDR3 is TGTGCCAGCAGCGAGGGCGTCTCTGGGGCCAACGTCCTGACTTTC. This chain uses TRBV7-3 with TRBJ2-6, with D tentatively TRBD2 (5 bases). CDR1 and CDR2 (germline): SGHTA, FQGTGA. This CDR3 comprises 15 residues. Trimming took 5 bases from V and 0 from J, leaving 8 bases between them.

This clonotype was seen only a few times. The chain is built from TRBV2 and TRBJ1-6; 7 bases are a match to TRBD1. Germline V gene lookup returns CDR1 SNHLY and CDR2 FYNNEI. This CDR3 contains 15 residues. Trimming at V came to 6 bases and at J to 2 bases, leaving 4 bases not matched to a gene. The CDR3 coding sequence is TGTGCCAGCAGAACAGGGGACCCCTATAATTCACCCCTCCACTTT. Translation gives CASRTGDPYNSPLHF. The whole variable domain, filled in from reference TRBV2 and TRBJ1-6, reads EPEVTQTPSHQVTQMGQEVILRCVPISNHLYFYWYRQILGQKVEFLVSFYNNEISEKSEIFDDQFSVERPDGSNFTLKIRSTKLEDSAMYFCASRTGDPYNSPLHFGNGTRLTVT.

This clonotype was recorded a few times. The rearrangement uses TRBV28 and TRBJ2-7, with 11 nucleotides matching TRBD1. Germline V lookup: CDR1 MDHEN, CDR2 SYDVKM. The CDR3 runs 15 residues. J lost 0 bases, V lost 6 bases, and 4 bases had no gene match. CDR3 nucleotide sequence: TGTGCCAGCAGCTGGACAGGGGGCAGCTCCTACGAGCAGTACTTC. It yields the protein CASSWTGGSSYEQYF.

The chain has TRBV20-1 and TRBJ2-1; D possibly corresponds to TRBD2 (5 bases). The CDR3 sequence is 14 residues long. V was trimmed by 5 bases and J by 10 bases, leaving 21 bases between them. Looked up from germline, CDR1 is DFQATT and CDR2 is SNEGSKA (reference sequence). The DNA of the CDR3 is TGCAGTGCTTCCCCCAGCGTGGGAGTAGTGGAGCAGTTCTTC. Its translation is CSASPSVGVVEQFF.

This clonotype came up a few times. The V call is TRBV28, the J call TRBJ2-1; 7 nucleotides match TRBD2. CDR3 length: 15 residues. Losses at the gene ends were 5 bases for V and 4 bases for J; bases not matched to a gene: 8. Germline V CDR1 and CDR2: MDHEN, SYDVKM. CDR3 in DNA: TGTGCCAGCAGTCCACTAGCGAGAACTTACAATGAGCAGTTCTTC. Translation: CASSPLARTYNEQFF.

This clonotype has a handful of counts. The chain links TRBV6-5 to TRBJ2-2; 7 bases are a match to TRBD1. Losses at the gene ends were 6 bases for V and 1 base for J; bases not matched to a gene: 14. Germline V gives CDR1 MNHEY, CDR2 SVGAGI. There are 18 residues in the CDR3. Written as DNA, the CDR3 is TGTGCCAGCAGGTTCCATTCGACAGGGAAAGGGAACACCGGGGAGCTGTTTTTT. Its protein is CASRFHSTGKGNTGELFF.

This clonotype was seen a handful of times. Written as DNA, the CDR3 is TGTGCCCCGGGCGGGAGGGCCGGAACCTACGAGCAGTACTTC. Translated: CAPGGRAGTYEQYF. The chain recombines TRBV28 with TRBJ2-7; TRBD2 matches 9 bases. V trimming: 11 bases; J trimming: 2 bases; junction bases outside the gene matches: 10. CDR1 is MDHEN, CDR2 SYDVKM, per germline. The CDR3 sequence is 14 residues long.

The gene calls are TRBV21-1 and TRBJ2-1; the tabulated D call, TRBD2, remains unverified against the DNA. TRBV21-1 is labeled a pseudogene. The CDR3 extends over 18 amino acids. The CDR3 spells CASSTFGTSGGPYNEQFF. The CDR3 DNA is TGTGCCAGCAGCACCTTCGGGACTAGCGGGGGACCCTACAATGAGCAGTTCTTC.

This clonotype was detected a few times. This chain's CDR3 is CASSQPPAPPGTDTQYF. CDR3 in DNA: TGCGCCAGCAGTCAACCCCCAGCCCCGCCTGGCACAGATACGCAGTATTTT. V usage is TRBV23-1 and J usage is TRBJ2-3; D unresolved. TRBV23-1 is an ORF; its function is uncertain. Trimming stripped 2 bases from V and 1 base from J, with 16 bases between. CDR3 length: 17 residues.

Written as DNA, the CDR3 is TGTGCCAGCAGTGACTCACTAGCGGGAGCAGATACGCAGTATTTT. It translates to CASSDSLAGADTQYF. This chain joins TRBV6-4 and TRBJ2-3; 11 bases align to TRBD2. The CDR3 runs 15 residues. Looked up from germline, CDR1 is MRHNA and CDR2 is SNTAGT. J lost 4 bases, V lost 0 bases, and 0 bases had no gene match.

The chain joins TRBV4-3 to TRBJ1-1; TRBD1 aligns across 7 bases. The CDR3 has 14 residues. V dropped 3 bases and J dropped 0; count of bases not matched to a gene: 1. CDR1 is LGHNA, CDR2 YSLEER, per germline. CDR3: CASSQGTVNTEAFF. CDR3 DNA: TGCGCCAGCAGCCAGGGGACAGTGAACACTGAAGCTTTCTTT.

This clonotype has a handful of counts. This chain connects TRBV2 to TRBJ2-3; D not certain. Trimming removed 7 bases at V and 6 bases at J, with 8 bases between. The CDR3 consists of 11 residues. CDR1 and CDR2 from the germline V gene are SNHLY and FYNNEI. The CDR3 sequence is CASTLLDTQYF. The CDR3 DNA reads TGTGCCAGCACCCTCCTCGATACGCAGTATTTT.

This clonotype was counted at least ten times. This chain joins TRBV5-1 and TRBJ2-7, with 7 nucleotides matching TRBD2. The V gene's germline CDR1 is SGHRS and CDR2 YFSETQ. V trimming: 4 bases; J trimming: 1 base; junction bases outside the gene matches: 8. CDR3 length: 15 amino acids. CDR3 sequence: CASSGGSGLSYEQYF. The DNA for the CDR3 is TGCGCCAGCAGCGGGGGTAGCGGGCTTTCCTACGAGCAGTACTTC.

Ten or more counts support this clonotype. The rearrangement links TRBV5-1 to TRBJ2-5; D unclear. Germline loops: CDR1 SGHRS, CDR2 YFSETQ. Trimming pared 0 bases from V and 7 bases from J, leaving 13 bases between. The CDR3 length is 14 residues. CDR3 DNA sequence: TGCGCCAGCAGCTTGGTGGACGCCGAAGGGACCCAGTACTTC. Protein: CASSLVDAEGTQYF.

The CDR3 region has the DNA TGCGCCAGCAGCCAAGATTATTCTGCTCGATGGCAGTACTTC. Translated, it gives CASSQDYSARWQYF. The gene calls are TRBV4-1 and TRBJ2-7; no definite D call. Germline assignment: CDR1 MGHRA and CDR2 YSYEKL. The CDR3 totals 14 residues. V was pared by 0 bases and J by 9 bases, with 15 bases between.

Many counts were recorded for this clonotype. This rearrangement joins TRBV7-2 to TRBJ2-7, with D perhaps TRBD1 (6 bases). V was shortened by 5 bases and J by 2 bases, with 13 bases between the two germline ends. Per germline, CDR1 SGHTA and CDR2 FQGNSA. The CDR3 totals 14 residues. CDR3 in amino acids: CASSPGASTYEQYF. CDR3 nucleotide sequence: TGTGCCAGCAGCCCAGGGGCTTCAACCTACGAGCAGTACTTC.